This entry features one TCR beta chain sequence. The target antigen is unknown. Here immunoSEQ multiplex PCR was the method, and the copy in TCRdb shows in-frame clones only, minus some. The table has approximately 320,000 clones, about nine tenths seen once. The sample originates from a study of shared clonotypes between healthy human individuals. Study-wide results and caveats: Generally, estimated richness proved larger in naive subsets than it did in memory subsets. Clonotype sharing among donors, it was expected, would be affected by sequencing depth.

The CDR3 covers 15 residues. Germline V gene sequence: CDR1 WSHSY, CDR2 SAAADI. The V gene lost 3 bases and the J gene lost 0 bases, with 10 bases spanning the gap. This receptor was obtained from a man in his late teens or twenties in good health. V and J are TRBV10-2 and TRBJ2-3, with a tentative D call TRBD2 (6 bases). Sequenced: memory CD8+ T cells sorted from blood. Noted subset: CD45RO+ cells pooled with CCR7-negative TemRA cells. The CDR3 here is CASSELSGSTDTQYF. CDR3 nucleotide sequence: TGCGCCAGCAGTGAATTAAGCGGGAGCACAGATACGCAGTATTTT.